The following is a TCR beta chain sequence with its context. These data originate in a study of blood T cell repertoires in COVID-19. Original methodology: Estimation of nucleated cell counts relied on the amplification of reference gene primers. The protocol was immunoSEQ multiplex PCR, while the TCRdb copy is restricted to in-frame clones and leaves out a portion. For V, J and clone size, that table is used; D and trimming come from the DNA. In the table there are about 160,000 clones, about 85% of which are singletons. This CDR3 is 15 amino acids long. V lost 3 bases, J lost 2 bases, and 11 bases lay in between. Germline V gene data show CDR1 as KGHSH and CDR2 as LQKENI.

The sequencing sample was made of peripheral blood. The clonotype comes from a man older than 75 with COVID-19, enrolled during active disease. This rearrangement joins TRBV18 to TRBJ1-5; D ambiguous. As DNA, the CDR3 is TGTGCCAGCTCACCCGGAGGGATTGGCAATCAGCCCCAGCATTTT. This encodes CASSPGGIGNQPQHF.